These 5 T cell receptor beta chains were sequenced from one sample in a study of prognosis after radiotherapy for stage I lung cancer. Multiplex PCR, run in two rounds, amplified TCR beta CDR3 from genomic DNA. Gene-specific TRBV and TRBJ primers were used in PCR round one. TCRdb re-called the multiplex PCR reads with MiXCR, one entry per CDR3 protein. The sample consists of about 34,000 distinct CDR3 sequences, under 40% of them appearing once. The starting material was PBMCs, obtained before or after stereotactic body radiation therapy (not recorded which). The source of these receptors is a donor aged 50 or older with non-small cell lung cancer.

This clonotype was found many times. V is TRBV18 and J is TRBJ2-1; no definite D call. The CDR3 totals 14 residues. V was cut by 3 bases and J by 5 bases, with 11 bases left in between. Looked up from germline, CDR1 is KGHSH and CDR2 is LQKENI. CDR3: CASSPLSQNNEQFF. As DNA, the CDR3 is TGTGCCAGCTCACCCCTTAGTCAGAACAATGAGCAGTTCTTC.

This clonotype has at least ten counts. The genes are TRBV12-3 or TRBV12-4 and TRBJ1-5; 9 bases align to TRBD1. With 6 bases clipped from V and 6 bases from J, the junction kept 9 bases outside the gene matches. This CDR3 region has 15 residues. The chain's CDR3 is CASSRGTGSSQPQHF. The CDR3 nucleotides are TGTGCCAGCAGCCGAGGGACAGGGTCCTCTCAGCCCCAGCATTTT.

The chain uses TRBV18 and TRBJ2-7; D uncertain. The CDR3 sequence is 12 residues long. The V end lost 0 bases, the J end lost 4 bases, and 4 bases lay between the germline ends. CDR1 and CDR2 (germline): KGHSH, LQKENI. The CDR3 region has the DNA TGTGCCAGCTCACCACCTGAGTACGAGCAGTACTTC. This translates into CASSPPEYEQYF.

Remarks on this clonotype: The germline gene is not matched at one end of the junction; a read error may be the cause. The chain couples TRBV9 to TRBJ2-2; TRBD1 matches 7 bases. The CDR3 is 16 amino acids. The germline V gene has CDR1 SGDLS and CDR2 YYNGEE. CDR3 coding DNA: TGTGCCAGCAGCTCCGCCTGGGACAGCTACACCGGTGAGCTGTTTTTT. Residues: CASSSAWDSYTGELFF.

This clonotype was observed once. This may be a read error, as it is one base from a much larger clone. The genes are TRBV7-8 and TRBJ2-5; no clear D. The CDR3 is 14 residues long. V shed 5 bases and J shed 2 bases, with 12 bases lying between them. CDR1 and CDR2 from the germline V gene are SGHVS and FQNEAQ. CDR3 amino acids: CASSPTVVQETQYF. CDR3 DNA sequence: TGTGCCAGCAGCCCCACGGTGGTTCAAGAGACCCAGTACTTC. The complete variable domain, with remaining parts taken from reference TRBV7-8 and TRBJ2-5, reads GAGVSQSPRYKVAKRGQDVALRCDPISGHVSLFWYQQALGQGPEFLTYFQNEAQLDKSGLPSDRFFAERPEGSVSTLKIQRTQQEDSAVYLCASSPTVVQETQYFGPGTRLLVL.